These T cell receptor beta chains were read from a single sample in a study of OX40 agonist ivuxolimab in advanced cancers. The protocol was immunoSEQ multiplex PCR, while the TCRdb copy is restricted to in-frame clones and leaves out a portion. The sample has 55,000 to 85,000 clones, just over 85% seen once. The input for sequencing was CD4+ or CD8+ T cells sorted from blood, taken in a trial of the OX40 agonist ivuxolimab. These receptors all stem from an adult with an advanced solid tumor such as melanoma, head and neck, liver or kidney cancer. Both conserved end residues are part of each CDR3. Fields, in order: CDR3 protein, CDR3 DNA, V gene, J gene, D gene, clone size. D genes are given only for firm matches. Clone size is stated in some rows and not others, as once, few, many or a class when expanded.

CASSLGQSTEAFF	TGTGCCAGCAGTTTGGGACAGTCCACTGAAGCTTTCTTT	TRBV28	TRBJ1-1	TRBD1	-
CASSLRGNQPQHF	TGTGCCAGCAGCTTGAGAGGGAATCAGCCCCAGCATTTT	TRBV5-8	TRBJ1-5	-	-
CASSQEDGGIYEQYF	TGCGCCAGCAGCCAAGAGGACGGGGGGATCTACGAGCAGTACTTC	TRBV4-3	TRBJ2-7	TRBD2	-
CASSLERPDTQYF	TGTGCCAGCAGCTTGGAGCGCCCAGATACGCAGTATTTT	TRBV11-2	TRBJ2-3	-	few
CASSFRLAGSNEQFF	TGTGCCAGCAGTTTTCGACTAGCGGGAAGCAATGAGCAGTTCTTC	TRBV27	TRBJ2-1	TRBD2	-
CASSQGGMETQYF	TGCGCCAGCAGCCAGGGGGGGATGGAGACCCAGTACTTC	TRBV5-1	TRBJ2-5	-	-
CASSLERINEKLFF	TGTGCCAGCAGCTTGGAACGGATCAATGAAAAACTGTTTTTT	TRBV7-2	TRBJ1-4	-	-
CASSLSGGSDTEAFF	TGCGCCAGCAGCTTATCAGGGGGTTCGGACACTGAAGCTTTCTTT	TRBV5-1	TRBJ1-1	TRBD1	-
CASSLSSGTGFSYEQYF	TGTGCCAGCAGCTTATCCTCCGGGACGGGCTTCTCCTACGAGCAGTACTTC	TRBV5-4	TRBJ2-7	-	once
CASSQDSGVAVANEQFF	TGTGCCAGCAGCCAAGATAGCGGAGTAGCCGTAGCTAATGAGCAGTTCTTC	TRBV4-2	TRBJ2-1	-	once
CASSEAGGPSDTQYF	TGTGCCAGCAGTGAAGCGGGGGGGCCTTCGGATACGCAGTATTTT	TRBV6-1	TRBJ2-3	-	-
CASSYSGGLYEQYF	TGTGCCAGCAGCTATAGCGGGGGGCTCTACGAGCAGTACTTC	TRBV7-2	TRBJ2-7	TRBD2	-
CASSQEGTHEGLSTEAFF	TGCGCCAGCAGCCAAGAGGGGACCCATGAGGGGCTCTCCACTGAAGCTTTCTTT	TRBV4-1	TRBJ1-1	-	-
CATRLGPGYGYTF	TGTGCCACCCGACTGGGGCCGGGCTATGGCTACACCTTC	TRBV2	TRBJ1-2	-	few
CASSLEQGDGYTF	TGCGCCAGCAGCTTGGAGCAGGGGGATGGCTACACCTTC	TRBV5-1	TRBJ1-2	TRBD1	-
CSVTPGHQTEAFF	TGCAGCGTGACCCCGGGACACCAAACTGAAGCTTTCTTT	TRBV29-1	TRBJ1-1	-	-
CASVDVYTDTQYF	TGTGCCAGCGTAGACGTTTACACAGATACGCAGTATTTT	TRBV28	TRBJ2-3	-	-
CASSLAQGLKYF	TGTGCCAGCAGCTTAGCACAGGGTTTGAAGTACTTC	TRBV7-9	TRBJ2-7	-	-
CASRSAGMSYYEQYF	TGTGCCAGCAGATCGGCGGGGATGTCATACTACGAGCAGTACTTC	TRBV7-9	TRBJ2-7	-	-
CASRAGSGGEKTQYF	TGCGCCAGCAGGGCGGGTAGCGGGGGAGAAAAGACCCAGTACTTC	TRBV5-1	TRBJ2-5	TRBD2	-
CASSDGYEQYF	TGTGCCAGCAGTGATGGCTACGAGCAGTACTTC	TRBV2	TRBJ2-7	-	-
CASSRETRNTEAFF	TGCGCCAGCAGCAGGGAGACGCGGAACACTGAAGCTTTCTTT	TRBV5-1	TRBJ1-1	-	-
CASSFDRGPGGYTF	TGTGCCAGCAGCTTCGACAGGGGGCCGGGTGGCTACACCTTC	TRBV7-9	TRBJ1-2	TRBD1	-
CASSEAGQGNSPLHF	TGTGCCAGCAGTGAAGCGGGACAGGGAAACTCACCCCTCCACTTT	TRBV2	TRBJ1-6	TRBD1	-
CAISERGETQYF	TGTGCCATCAGTGAGCGGGGGGAGACCCAGTACTTC	TRBV10-3	TRBJ2-5	-	-
CASSYSRGGYTF	TGTGCCAGCAGTTACTCCAGGGGGGGCTACACCTTC	TRBV6-5	TRBJ1-2	TRBD1	-
CASSLFGAGQQFF	TGTGCCAGCAGCTTGTTCGGGGCTGGACAGCAGTTCTTC	TRBV5-6	TRBJ2-1	-	-
CASSLVQGSSYNSPLHF	TGTGCCAGCAGCTTGGTGCAGGGGAGCTCCTATAATTCACCCCTCCACTTT	TRBV5-6	TRBJ1-6	-	-
CASSPGTGGNQPQHF	TGCGCCAGCAGCCCCGGGACAGGGGGCAATCAGCCCCAGCATTTT	TRBV5-1	TRBJ1-5	TRBD1	-
CASSLAPGWENTIYF	TGTGCCAGCAGCTTAGCTCCGGGGTGGGAAAACACCATATATTTT	TRBV11-2	TRBJ1-3	-	-
CASGPEVEAFF	TGTGCTAGTGGTCCCGAGGTAGAAGCTTTCTTT	TRBV12-5	TRBJ1-1	-	-
CASSGETTGELFF	TGCGCCAGCAGCGGGGAGACCACCGGGGAGCTGTTTTTT	TRBV5-1	TRBJ2-2	-	-
CASVSTGKETQYF	TGTGCCAGCGTATCAACAGGGAAAGAGACCCAGTACTTC	TRBV2	TRBJ2-5	-	-
CASSLVGDTQYF	TGCGCCAGCAGCTTGGTTGGAGATACGCAGTATTTT	TRBV5-1	TRBJ2-3	-	-
CSVGTDRVNSPLHF	TGCAGCGTGGGAACCGACAGGGTCAATTCACCCCTCCACTTT	TRBV29-1	TRBJ1-6	TRBD1	-
CASSIRTGEAYGYTF	TGTGCCAGCAGCATAAGGACAGGGGAGGCCTATGGCTACACCTTC	TRBV7-2	TRBJ1-2	TRBD1	-
CASSRGTGAGANVLTF	TGCGCCAGCAGCCGCGGAACAGGGGCTGGGGCCAACGTCCTGACTTTC	TRBV4-3	TRBJ2-6	TRBD1	-
CASSDSTTRGGRNEQFF	TGTGCCAGCAGTGACTCTACGACCCGGGGGGGTCGGAATGAGCAGTTCTTC	TRBV6-4	TRBJ2-1	TRBD2	once
CASSPGRRRNTIYF	TGTGCCAGCAGCCCCGGACGGCGGCGGAACACCATATATTTT	TRBV28	TRBJ1-3	-	once
CAWMRYEGNYGYTF	TGTGCCTGGATGAGGTATGAGGGTAACTATGGCTACACCTTC	TRBV30	TRBJ1-2	-	few
CASNEGSNQPQHF	TGTGCCAGCAACGAGGGCAGCAATCAGCCCCAGCATTTT	TRBV9	TRBJ1-5	-	-
CASSETIWRGPENIQYF	TGTGCCAGCAGTGAGACCATCTGGCGGGGGCCCGAAAACATTCAGTACTTC	TRBV6-1	TRBJ2-4	-	-
CASSPSLAGHNEQFF	TGTGCCAGCAGCCCCTCACTAGCGGGTCATAATGAGCAGTTCTTC	TRBV7-3	TRBJ2-1	TRBD2	-
CASSPDRILVGYGYTF	TGTGCCAGCAGCCCCGACCGTATTTTGGTAGGCTATGGCTACACCTTC	TRBV7-9	TRBJ1-2	-	-
CASSIDLEGGNYGYTF	TGTGCCAGTAGTATAGATCTTGAAGGCGGTAACTATGGCTACACCTTC	TRBV19	TRBJ1-2	-	-
CASSPGLGGNTIYF	TGCGCCAGCAGCCCGGGGTTAGGTGGAAACACCATATATTTT	TRBV5-1	TRBJ1-3	-	-
CASRGHEGPGELFF	TGTGCCAGCAGGGGACACGAAGGGCCCGGGGAGCTGTTTTTT	TRBV9	TRBJ2-2	-	few
CASSPGTSGLNF	TGTGCCAGCAGCCCCGGGACTAGCGGGTTGAATTTT	TRBV7-2	TRBJ2-3	TRBD2	-
CASSFQRGSGPAGAFF	TGTGCCAGCAGTTTCCAAAGGGGATCGGGACCGGCAGGAGCTTTCTTT	TRBV28	TRBJ1-1	-	-
CASSESLLAGGALMVGQETQYF	TGCGCCAGCAGTGAGTCGTTACTAGCGGGGGGCGCCTTAATGGTGGGCCAAGAGACCCAGTACTTC	TRBV10-2	TRBJ2-5	TRBD2	-
CASSFRTVPYEQYF	TGTGCCAGCAGCTTCCGGACCGTACCCTACGAGCAGTACTTC	TRBV7-9	TRBJ2-7	-	once
CASSYTDSYEQYF	TGTGCCAGCAGTTACACGGACTCCTACGAGCAGTACTTC	TRBV6-5	TRBJ2-7	-	few
CSVETGNTEAFF	TGCAGCGTTGAAACAGGGAACACTGAAGCTTTCTTT	TRBV29-1	TRBJ1-1	-	-
CASSISGGREETQYF	TGTGCCAGTAGTATATCAGGGGGCAGGGAAGAGACCCAGTACTTC	TRBV19	TRBJ2-5	TRBD1	-
CASSPTSQETQYF	TGTGCCAGCTCACCCACGTCTCAAGAGACCCAGTACTTC	TRBV18	TRBJ2-5	-	once
CASSSKGRDTGELFF	TGTGCCAGCAGCTCGAAAGGGCGGGACACCGGGGAGCTGTTTTTT	TRBV5-4	TRBJ2-2	-	-
CASSLEGGGNYNEQFF	TGTGCCAGCAGTCTAGAGGGTGGGGGAAACTACAATGAGCAGTTCTTC	TRBV28	TRBJ2-1	-	-
CASSLAEGGNSPLHF	TGCGCCAGCAGCTTGGCCGAGGGGGGGAATTCACCCCTCCACTTT	TRBV5-1	TRBJ1-6	-	-
CASSRVMRGSKTEAFF	TGTGCCAGCAGCCGGGTGATGAGGGGGTCTAAGACTGAAGCTTTCTTT	TRBV28	TRBJ1-1	-	-
CASRIGRNEKLFF	TGTGCCAGTAGAATCGGTCGTAATGAAAAACTGTTTTTT	TRBV19	TRBJ1-4	-	-